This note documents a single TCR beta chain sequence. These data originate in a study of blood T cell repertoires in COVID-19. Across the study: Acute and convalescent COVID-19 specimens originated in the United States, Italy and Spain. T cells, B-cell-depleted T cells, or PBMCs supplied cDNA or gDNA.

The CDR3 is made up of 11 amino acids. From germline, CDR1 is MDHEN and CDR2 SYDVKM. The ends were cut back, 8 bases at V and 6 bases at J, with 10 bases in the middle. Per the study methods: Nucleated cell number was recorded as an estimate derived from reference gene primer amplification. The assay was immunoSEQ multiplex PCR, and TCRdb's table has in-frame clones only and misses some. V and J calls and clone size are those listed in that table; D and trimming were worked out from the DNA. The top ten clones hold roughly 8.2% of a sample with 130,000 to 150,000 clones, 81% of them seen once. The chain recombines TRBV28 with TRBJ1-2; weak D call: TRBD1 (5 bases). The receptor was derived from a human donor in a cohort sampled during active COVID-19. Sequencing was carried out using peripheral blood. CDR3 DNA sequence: TGTGCCAGCGCCTGGGGGGATGGCTACACCTTC. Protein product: CASAWGDGYTF.